These 30 T cell receptor beta chains originate from one sample sequenced in a study of blood T cell repertoires in COVID-19. Here immunoSEQ multiplex PCR was the method, and the copy in TCRdb shows in-frame clones only, minus some. The data hold about 370,000 clones, with around 87% observed a single time. The sample taken for sequencing was PBMCs or T cells enriched from blood (not recorded which). These receptors were taken from a man aged 18 to 30 who had recovered from COVID-19.

V and J are TRBV5-1 and TRBJ2-1; no firm D call. The V and J ends lost 0 bases and 0 bases respectively, with 7 bases between them. Germline V gene sequence: CDR1 SGHRS, CDR2 YFSETQ. The CDR3 extends over 15 amino acids. The CDR3 bases are TGCGCCAGCAGCTTGGAAACGAGCTCCTACAATGAGCAGTTCTTC. It encodes CASSLETSSYNEQFF.

V and J are TRBV4-1 and TRBJ1-6; D is possibly TRBD1 (5 bases). V was trimmed by 0 bases and J by 2 bases, leaving 14 bases between them. Germline V gene data show CDR1 as MGHRA and CDR2 as YSYEKL. The CDR3 runs to 18 residues. CDR3 bases: TGCGCCAGCAGCCAAGATACGGCAGGGATCACCTATAATTCACCCCTCCACTTT. It is translated as CASSQDTAGITYNSPLHF.

The chain joins TRBV28 to TRBJ2-3, with TRBD1 as a possible D gene (6 bases). Germline V gene data show CDR1 as MDHEN and CDR2 as SYDVKM. This CDR3 spans 13 amino acids. Trimming shortened V by 5 bases and J by 4 bases, and 10 bases separated the two germline ends. CDR3 bases: TGTGCCAGCAGTCCACAGGGTCCAGATACGCAGTATTTT. It yields the protein CASSPQGPDTQYF.

This clone was seen only once. The chain joins TRBV4-3 to TRBJ2-1; 9 positions match TRBD2. Germline CDR1 and CDR2: LGHNA and YSLEER. V gave up 0 bases and J gave up 7 bases; unmatched junction bases: 7. This CDR3 has 16 amino acids. The CDR3 sequence: CASSQEEAGGPNEQFF. The DNA of the CDR3 is TGCGCCAGCAGCCAAGAGGAGGCGGGAGGGCCGAATGAGCAGTTCTTC.

The chain has TRBV30 and TRBJ2-5; 9 bases are shared with TRBD1. J gave up 5 bases and V 5 bases, and 9 bases lay outside the gene matches. The CDR3 totals 14 residues. Germline values: CDR1 GTSNPN, CDR2 SVGIG (reference sequence). The chain's CDR3 is CAWDKTGGGETQYF. CDR3 sequence (DNA): TGTGCCTGGGATAAAACAGGGGGCGGTGAGACCCAGTACTTC.

The chain has TRBV5-4 and TRBJ1-4, with TRBD1 matching over 7 bases. CDR3 size: 16 residues. V gave up 4 bases and J gave up 7 bases; unmatched junction bases: 13. Germline V CDR1 and CDR2: SGHNT, YYREEE (reference sequence). CDR3 sequence (DNA): TGTGCCAGCAGCCCCGCTGGAGGGGGCGTTCCTGAAAAACTGTTTTTT. The encoded protein is CASSPAGGGVPEKLFF.

On this clone: Germline and junction disagree at one end, which may indicate a read error. The chain couples TRBV10-3 to TRBJ1-2; D gene ambiguous. Germline assignment: CDR1 ENHRY and CDR2 SYGVKD. The CDR3 contains 13 residues. CDR3 in DNA: TGTGCCATCAGGGACGAACGGGGTGTTACGCCAGACTTC. As protein: CAIRDERGVTPDF.

The V call is TRBV5-1, the J call TRBJ1-4; the D is unclear. Germline CDR1 is SGHRS and CDR2 is YFSETQ. The CDR3 extends over 14 amino acids. V lost 0 bases to trimming and J lost 7 bases, with 10 bases between them. The CDR3 DNA is TGCGCCAGCAGCTTGGGCGGGGAGCGTGAAAAACTGTTTTTT. Translated: CASSLGGEREKLFF.

J is TRBJ1-2 and V is TRBV10-3, with TRBD1 matching over 7 bases. Germline V gives CDR1 ENHRY, CDR2 SYGVKD. CDR3 size: 15 residues. J lost 4 bases, V lost 10 bases, and 15 bases had no gene match. CDR3 sequence reads: CATTYGQDRSYGYTF. CDR3 nucleotides: TGTGCCACAACGTACGGACAGGACCGGAGCTATGGCTACACCTTC.

This rearrangement joins TRBV10-3 to TRBJ1-5; no clear D. This CDR3 contains 12 residues. CDR1 and CDR2 from the germline V gene are ENHRY and SYGVKD. The V gene lost 2 bases and the J gene lost 7 bases, with 6 bases spanning the gap. The CDR3: CAISEAGQPQHF. The DNA of the CDR3 is TGTGCCATCAGTGAGGCCGGGCAGCCCCAGCATTTT.

The chain is built from TRBV10-3 and TRBJ2-1; D is possibly TRBD2 (6 bases). The CDR3 runs 15 residues. CDR1 is ENHRY and CDR2 is SYGVKD in the germline V gene. V lost 0 bases, J lost 8 bases, and 14 bases lay in between. The CDR3 spells CAISESTRDFDEQFF. The CDR3 DNA reads TGTGCCATCAGTGAGTCGACTCGGGACTTCGATGAGCAGTTCTTC.

The V call is TRBV27, the J call TRBJ2-7; D might be TRBD1 (6 bases). This CDR3 has 16 residues. Trimming took off 8 bases at V and 5 bases at J, with 25 bases between the two ends. Germline V gives CDR1 MNHEY, CDR2 SMNVEV (reference sequence). Here the CDR3 DNA reads TGTGCCAGCTGGTCCTATATGGTACAGGGTAAAAACGAGCAGTACTTC. Its translation is CASWSYMVQGKNEQYF.

The chain employs TRBV5-5 and TRBJ2-1; D is undetermined. The CDR3 totals 13 residues. From germline, CDR1 is SGHKS and CDR2 YYEKEE (reference sequence). Trimming took off 2 bases at V and 5 bases at J, with 8 bases between the two ends. The CDR3 loop reads CASSFPENNEQFF. The CDR3 nucleotides read TGTGCCAGCAGCTTTCCGGAGAACAATGAGCAGTTCTTC.

The chain joins TRBV19 to TRBJ1-5; 10 bases line up with TRBD1. Germline V CDR1 and CDR2: LNHDA, SQIVND (reference sequence). This CDR3 comprises 17 residues. With 4 bases clipped from V and 1 base from J, the junction kept 7 bases outside the gene matches. The CDR3 loop reads CASSTPGQGLSNQPQHF. The CDR3 DNA reads TGTGCCAGTAGTACCCCGGGACAGGGGTTGAGCAATCAGCCCCAGCATTTT.

The chain couples TRBV7-2 to TRBJ2-3, with 12 bases that match TRBD2. This CDR3 spans 17 amino acids. Germline V CDR1 and CDR2: SGHTA, FQGNSA. Trimming removed 6 bases from V and 6 bases from J; junction bases left unmatched: 13. The DNA for the CDR3 is TGTGCCAGCAGTCATGGGACTAGCGGGCTCTCCCCCGATACGCAGTATTTT. Its protein product is CASSHGTSGLSPDTQYF.

The chain is built from TRBV11-3 and TRBJ2-1, with TRBD2 matching 15 bases. Trimming at V came to 4 bases and at J to 10 bases, leaving 8 bases not matched to a gene. The CDR3 has 16 amino acids. The germline V gene has CDR1 SGHNT and CDR2 YENEEA. The CDR3, as DNA: TGTGCCAGCAGCTCGGGACTAGCGGGAGGCGAAGGGGAGCAGTTCTTC. This gives the protein CASSSGLAGGEGEQFF.

The chain is built from TRBV11-2 and TRBJ1-1; 10 bases fit TRBD1. The V and J ends lost 2 bases and 7 bases, in that order; junction bases with no gene match: 7. The germline CDR1 and CDR2 sequences are SGHAT and FQNNGV. This CDR3 is 15 amino acids long. CDR3 coding DNA: TGTGCCAGCAGCTTACAACCGGGACAGGGGATTGAAGCTTTCTTT. This gives the protein CASSLQPGQGIEAFF.

The CDR3 spells CSVVLWTGGEQYF. Written as DNA, the CDR3 is TGCAGCGTGGTACTATGGACAGGGGGCGAGCAGTACTTC. The rearrangement joins TRBV29-1 to TRBJ2-7; TRBD1 matches at 10 bases. The CDR3 runs to 13 residues. Germline V gene sequence: CDR1 SQVTM, CDR2 ANQGSEA. V lost 6 bases to trimming and J lost 6 bases; unmatched junction nucleotides: 8.

Regarding this clone: At the DNA level, this CDR3 is encoded by other sequences in the same sample as well. CDR3 sequence: CASSRTGSGNTIYF. The CDR3 DNA reads TGTGCCAGCAGCCGGACAGGGTCTGGAAACACCATATATTTT. The chain recombines TRBV7-9 with TRBJ1-3; TRBD1 matches 8 bases. CDR1 is SEHNR and CDR2 is FQNEAQ in the germline V gene (reference sequence). This CDR3 has 14 residues. After removal of 5 bases from V and 1 base from J, the junction contained 1 base not matched to a gene.

The CDR3 here is CAITRGQGNTEAFF. In DNA, the CDR3 is TGTGCCATCACCAGGGGACAGGGGAACACTGAAGCTTTCTTT. The rearrangement links TRBV10-3 to TRBJ1-1; 9 bases agree with TRBD1. Trimming at V came to 7 bases and at J to 1 base, leaving 4 bases not matched to a gene. This CDR3 has 14 residues. The germline gives CDR1 ENHRY, CDR2 SYGVKD.

The chain joins TRBV2 to TRBJ1-5; D gene ambiguous. Trimming cost V 0 bases and J 7 bases, with 13 bases left between them. Germline CDR1 reads SNHLY; CDR2 reads FYNNEI. This CDR3 is 15 amino acids long. CDR3 residues: CASSEALPGSQPQHF. CDR3 DNA: TGTGCCAGCAGTGAAGCGCTTCCCGGGAGCCAGCCCCAGCATTTT. The full variable domain, rest sourced from reference TRBV2 and TRBJ1-5, is EPEVTQTPSHQVTQMGQEVILRCVPISNHLYFYWYRQILGQKVEFLVSFYNNEISEKSEIFDDQFSVERPDGSNFTLKIRSTKLEDSAMYFCASSEALPGSQPQHFGDGTRLSIL.

The chain joins TRBV29-1 to TRBJ1-2; the D is unclear. Germline V CDR1 and CDR2: SQVTM, ANQGSEA. This CDR3 spans 14 amino acids. Trimming pared 4 bases from V and 0 bases from J, leaving 12 bases between. For the CDR3, the DNA is TGCAGCGTTGCCGAGTACCGATCTAACTATGGCTACACCTTC. It codes for CSVAEYRSNYGYTF.

This clone was recorded only once. The chain couples TRBV7-9 to TRBJ1-3; D call uncertain. This CDR3 comprises 13 residues. Germline V lookup: CDR1 SEHNR, CDR2 FQNEAQ (reference sequence). Trimming took 1 base from V and 4 from J, leaving 5 bases between them. The CDR3 DNA is TGTGCCAGCAGCTTAGGACTGGGAAACACCATATATTTT. Residues: CASSLGLGNTIYF.

The chain combines TRBV9 with TRBJ1-2; perhaps TRBD1 as D (6 bases). This CDR3 region has 15 residues. Trimming cost V 3 bases and J 7 bases, with 19 bases left between them. From germline, CDR1 is SGDLS and CDR2 YYNGEE. In DNA, the CDR3 is TGTGCCAGCAGCGGGACGTCACAGGGAGTAAGTGGCTACACCTTC. Protein sequence: CASSGTSQGVSGYTF.

The rearrangement joins TRBV2 to TRBJ2-6; D remains ambiguous. CDR1 SNHLY and CDR2 FYNNEI come from the germline V gene. Trimming removed 1 base from V and 1 base from J, with 5 bases in between. The CDR3 extends over 15 amino acids. CDR3 sequence reads: CASSEEESGANVLTF. CDR3 sequence (DNA): TGTGCCAGCAGTGAAGAGGAGTCTGGGGCCAACGTCCTGACTTTC. Filled out from reference TRBV2 and TRBJ2-6, the complete variable domain reads EPEVTQTPSHQVTQMGQEVILRCVPISNHLYFYWYRQILGQKVEFLVSFYNNEISEKSEIFDDQFSVERPDGSNFTLKIRSTKLEDSAMYFCASSEEESGANVLTFGAGSRLTVL.

The chain recombines TRBV15 with TRBJ2-4; TRBD2 is a possible D gene (5 bases). The CDR3 runs to 15 residues. Germline CDR1 reads LNHNV; CDR2 reads YYDKDF (reference sequence). The V gene lost 3 bases and the J gene lost 2 bases, with 11 bases spanning the gap. This CDR3 reads CATSRGVVSKNIQYF. In DNA, the CDR3 is TGTGCCACCAGCAGGGGAGTGGTGTCCAAAAACATTCAGTACTTC.

V is TRBV19 and J is TRBJ2-7, with 12 bases fitting TRBD2. Germline values: CDR1 LNHDA, CDR2 SQIVND (reference sequence). This CDR3 spans 16 amino acids. V lost 5 bases and J lost 0; bases outside the gene matches: 5. The CDR3 is CASSPTSGSFSYEQYF. The CDR3 coding sequence is TGTGCCAGTAGTCCGACTAGCGGGAGTTTCTCCTACGAGCAGTACTTC.

This clone has only one observation. This chain uses TRBV7-9 with TRBJ2-7; D unclear. Trimming shortened V by 5 bases and J by 5 bases, and 10 bases separated the two germline ends. The CDR3 is 12 amino acids. CDR1 SEHNR and CDR2 FQNEAQ come from the germline V gene (reference sequence). The CDR3 here is CASSPMSDEQYF. In nucleotides, the CDR3 is TGTGCCAGCAGCCCCATGAGTGACGAGCAGTACTTC.

The chain employs TRBV25-1 and TRBJ1-2; 8 bases map to TRBD1. The CDR3 is 16 residues long. The germline V gene encodes CDR1 MGHDK and CDR2 SYGVNS. The V gene end was trimmed by 2 bases and the J gene end by 8 bases; junction bases not matched to a gene: 13. CDR3 bases: TGTGCCAGCAGTGAACCCGGACAGGGAGTAGGGCAGGGCTACACCTTC. Translating gives CASSEPGQGVGQGYTF.

The chain joins TRBV24-1 to TRBJ1-1, with 8 positions matching TRBD1. From germline, CDR1 is KGHDR and CDR2 SFDVKD. V gave up 4 bases and J gave up 8 bases; unmatched junction bases: 8. The CDR3 sequence is 14 residues long. The DNA of the CDR3 is TGTGCCACCAGTGACAGTGGGACAGGCCGCGAAGCTTTCTTT. It codes for CATSDSGTGREAFF.